The present TCR beta chain was sequenced within a study of beta chain features in type 1 diabetes. Study-level information: On cell yields, gender and age, patients and healthy donors were similar.

Expressed TCRB transcripts were sequenced, since all the RNA that had been isolated was reverse transcribed. Only in-frame clones appear in the TCRdb table, and some are missing; sequencing was by immunoSEQ multiplex PCR. The sample yields 600,000 or so clones, around 15% seen once. General study points: cDNA-based sequencing might over-represent cells highly expressing TCR. Here, the possible influence of HLA type (on TCRB rearrangement) remained unresolved. The study found moderately but significantly shorter TCRB CDR3s in all four CD4+ subsets of Type 1 diabetes patients. The study found that naive, central memory and Treg TCRB repertoires appeared more similar in patients than in healthy donors.

Note on this clone: Its antigen is undetermined.

The sequence came from a man between 18 and 29 years old with type 1 diabetes. The sequenced sample was naive CD4+ T cells from blood.

DNA for the CDR3: TGTGCTAGTGGTTTGGTACGGTTCGGGACGCCTGGGTCCCCGCTATATGGCTACACCTTC. It yields the protein CASGLVRFGTPGSPLYGYTF. V gene TRBV12-5 combines with J gene TRBJ1-2; TRBD1 might be the D (5 bases). The ends were cut back, 0 bases at V and 5 bases at J, with 28 bases in the middle. CDR3 size: 20 residues. Germline CDR1 is LGHNT and CDR2 is FRNRAP.